These T cell receptor beta chains were read from a single sample in a study of T-cell reconstitution after alpha-beta-depleted transplantation in children. TCRdb processed the PCR reads anew with MiXCR; each CDR3 protein has one entry. The repertoire has around 960,000 distinct CDR3 sequences, about 31% of them found once; the top ten carry over 25%. The sequences come from PBMCs, mostly from graft donor cells, collected 360 days after TCRalphabeta/CD19-depleted stem cell transplant. The receptors shown here come from a boy in the first two years of life who had a stem cell transplant for SCID, so the T cells may come from the graft donor. Each CDR3 is given with its conserved first and last residue. D genes are given only for firm matches. The size field is filled for only some rows; it gives once, few, many or a size class.

D gene	CDR3 length	V gene	clone size	J gene	CDR3 DNA	CDR3 protein
TRBD2	15	TRBV24-1	few	TRBJ2-2	TGTGCCACCAGGAGCGGGGGATATGATTCCGGGGAGCTGTTTTTT	CATRSGGYDSGELFF
TRBD1	17	TRBV18	.	TRBJ2-6	TGTGCCAGCTCACCCGGGACAGGGACGACTGGGGCCAACGTCCTGACTTTC	CASSPGTGTTGANVLTF
.	14	TRBV7-2	.	TRBJ2-2	TGTGCCAGCAGGCTAGGGGCAAACACCGGGGAGCTGTTTTTT	CASRLGANTGELFF
.	13	TRBV5-1	few	TRBJ2-7	TGCGCCAGCAGCCCCGGGGCGAGTCACGAGCAGTACTTC	CASSPGASHEQYF
.	14	TRBV5-1	few	TRBJ2-7	TGCGCCAGCAGCTCTACATCTAGCTCCTACGAGCAGTACTTC	CASSSTSSSYEQYF
TRBD1	13	TRBV12-3/TRBV12-4	few	TRBJ2-7	TGTGCCAGCAGACGGGACAGGGTAGACGAGCAGTACTTC	CASRRDRVDEQYF
.	16	TRBV12-3/TRBV12-4	.	TRBJ2-1	TGTGCCAGCAGTCCTCCTCGGGGGCTACCGGGGAATGAGCAGTTCTTC	CASSPPRGLPGNEQFF
.	16	TRBV5-4	.	TRBJ2-7	TGTGCCAGCAGCTTGGGGGGCAGGTCGTTAACCTACGAGCAGTACTTC	CASSLGGRSLTYEQYF
.	13	TRBV7-2	few	TRBJ1-6	TGTGCCAGCAGCTTAGAGAGGAGTTCACCCCTCCACTTT	CASSLERSSPLHF
TRBD1	15	TRBV12-3/TRBV12-4	few	TRBJ2-2	TGTGCCAGCAGTCCAGACAGGGCGAACACCGGGGAGCTGTTTTTT	CASSPDRANTGELFF
.	17	TRBV7-2	few	TRBJ1-3	TGTGCCAGCAGCTTATTGCCTGGGGGGGCCGGTGGAAACACCATATATTTT	CASSLLPGGAGGNTIYF
.	15	TRBV12-3/TRBV12-4	.	TRBJ2-5	TGTGCCACCCTAATGGGGCGGCACCTAAAAGAGACCCAGTACTTC	CATLMGRHLKETQYF
TRBD2	16	TRBV6-5	many	TRBJ2-7	TGTGCCAGCAGTTTCTCAAGGGGACTAGCGGGGAACGAGCAGTACTTC	CASSFSRGLAGNEQYF
TRBD2	15	TRBV4-3	few	TRBJ2-7	TGCGCCAGCAGCCAGGGACTAGCGGACTCCTACGAGCAGTACTTC	CASSQGLADSYEQYF
TRBD1	15	TRBV4-2	.	TRBJ2-1	TGTGCCAGCAGCCAGCACAGGGGCGCCTACAATGAGCAGTTCTTC	CASSQHRGAYNEQFF
.	15	TRBV28	few	TRBJ2-3	TGTGCCAGCAGTTACTCCTCGGTCGGCACAGATACGCAGTATTTT	CASSYSSVGTDTQYF
TRBD1	17	TRBV18	few	TRBJ2-3	TGTGCCAGCTCACAGACTCCGGGACAGGGGACCACAGATACGCAGTATTTT	CASSQTPGQGTTDTQYF